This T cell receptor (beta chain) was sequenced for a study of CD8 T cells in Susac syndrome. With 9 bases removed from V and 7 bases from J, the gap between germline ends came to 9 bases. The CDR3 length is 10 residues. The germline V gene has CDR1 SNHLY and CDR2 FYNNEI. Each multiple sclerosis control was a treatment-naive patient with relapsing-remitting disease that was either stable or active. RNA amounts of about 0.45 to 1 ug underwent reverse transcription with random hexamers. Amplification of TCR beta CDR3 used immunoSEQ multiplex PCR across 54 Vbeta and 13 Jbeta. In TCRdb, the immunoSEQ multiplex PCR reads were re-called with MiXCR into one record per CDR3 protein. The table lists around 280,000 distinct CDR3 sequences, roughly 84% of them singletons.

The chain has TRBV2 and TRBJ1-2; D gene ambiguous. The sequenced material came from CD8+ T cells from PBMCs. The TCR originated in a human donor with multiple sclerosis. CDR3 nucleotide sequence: TGTGCCAGTCTTTCTTTTGGCTACACCTTC. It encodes CASLSFGYTF. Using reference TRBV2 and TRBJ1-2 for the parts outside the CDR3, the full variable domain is EPEVTQTPSHQVTQMGQEVILRCVPISNHLYFYWYRQILGQKVEFLVSFYNNEISEKSEIFDDQFSVERPDGSNFTLKIRSTKLEDSAMYFCASLSFGYTFGSGTRLTVV.